The subject of this entry is one T cell receptor beta chain. Its target is unknown. The source of the sample is a study of OX40 agonist ivuxolimab in advanced cancers. Background on the study: Averaging around 60 years in age, with a range of roughly 20 to 80, the cohort was about 85% male. The study's findings and limits: In CD8+ T cells, expanded clones were on average more numerous than in CD4+. CD4+ and CD8+ blood T cells expanded clonally by week 6 at 0.1 to 3.0 mg/kg. Expanded peripheral T-cell antigen specificity went undetermined.

Clones were read by immunoSEQ multiplex PCR, and TCRdb kept only the in-frame ones, dropping some. The table lists about 80,000 clones, approximately 84% of them singletons. Germline V gene sequence: CDR1 SNHLY, CDR2 FYNNEI. V shed 4 bases, J shed 2 bases, and the junction held 7 bases outside the gene matches. The CDR3 sequence is 16 residues long. This TCR was recovered from an adult with an advanced solid tumor such as melanoma, head and neck, liver or kidney cancer. The sequenced sample was CD4+ or CD8+ T cells sorted from blood, obtained in a trial of the OX40 agonist ivuxolimab. The V gene is TRBV2, the J gene TRBJ2-2, with TRBD1 matching over 7 bases. CDR3 sequence: CASSGDRVPNTGELFF. The CDR3 DNA reads as TGTGCCAGCAGTGGGGACAGAGTCCCAAACACCGGGGAGCTGTTTTTT.